The 5 T cell receptor beta chains in this list originate from one sample, sequenced in a study of T cells after yellow fever vaccination. Via MiXCR, TCRdb re-called the 5' RACE reads, giving one row per CDR3 protein. In the table there are 200,000 to 300,000 distinct CDR3 sequences, over 3% of which are singletons. The source material was PBMCs, sampled 15 days after the yellow fever booster vaccination. All receptors derive from a man between 18 and 29 years old who received the YFV17D yellow fever vaccine.

This clonotype was recorded many times. The rearrangement links TRBV7-2 to TRBJ2-7, with D unclear. With 4 bases removed from V and 3 bases from J, the gap between germline ends came to 10 bases. The CDR3 spans 13 residues. CDR1 is SGHTA and CDR2 is FQGNSA in the germline V gene. The CDR3 protein is CASSSPLDYEQYF. As DNA, the CDR3 is TGTGCCAGCAGCTCACCCCTGGACTACGAGCAGTACTTC. The full variable domain, completed using reference TRBV7-2 and TRBJ2-7, is GAGVSQSPSNKVTEKGKDVELRCDPISGHTALYWYRQSLGQGLEFLIYFQGNSAPDKSGLPSDRFSAERTGGSVSTLTIQRTQQEDSAVYLCASSSPLDYEQYFGPGTRLTVT.

This clonotype was observed at least ten times. The V gene is TRBV9, the J gene TRBJ2-6; no reliable D call. V lost 5 bases and J lost 1, with 4 bases in between. CDR1 is SGDLS and CDR2 is YYNGEE in the germline V gene. This CDR3 has 13 amino acids. The CDR3 region is CASSRSGANVLTF. The CDR3 DNA sequence: TGTGCCAGCAGTCGATCTGGGGCCAACGTCCTGACTTTC.

This clonotype has at least ten counts. This sequence joins TRBV11-2 and TRBJ2-3; the D gene is possibly TRBD2 (5 bases). CDR1 and CDR2 (germline): SGHAT, FQNNGV. The CDR3 is made up of 14 amino acids. V was trimmed by 6 bases and J by 1 base, leaving 11 bases between them. This chain's CDR3 is CASREASGTDTQYF. CDR3 in DNA: TGTGCCAGCAGGGAGGCTTCGGGCACAGATACGCAGTATTTT.

Many counts were recorded for this clonotype. The chain recombines TRBV11-2 with TRBJ2-1; D gene uncertain. Trimming pared 1 base from V and 8 bases from J, leaving 6 bases between. Germline V lookup: CDR1 SGHAT, CDR2 FQNNGV. CDR3 length equals 12 residues. The CDR3 DNA is TGTGCCAGCAGCTTAGGCGCGGATGAGCAGTTCTTC. Protein: CASSLGADEQFF. The full variable domain, with the rest looked up from reference TRBV11-2 and TRBJ2-1, is EAGVAQSPRYKIIEKRQSVAFWCNPISGHATLYWYQQILGQGPKLLIQFQNNGVVDDSQLPKDRFSAERLKGVDSTLKIQPAKLEDSAVYLCASSLGADEQFFGPGTRLTVL.

In its sample, this clonotype was seen many times. The chain has TRBV7-2 and TRBJ2-7; D remains unclear. Germline V CDR1 and CDR2: SGHTA, FQGNSA. The CDR3 is made up of 15 amino acids. V was cut by 3 bases and J by 0 bases, with 12 bases left in between. CDR3 sequence (DNA): TGTGCCAGCAGCTTCAGTTTGAGTGTCTCCTACGAGCAGTACTTC. This translates into CASSFSLSVSYEQYF.